These 3 T cell receptor beta chains share one sample of origin, sequenced in a study of blood T cell repertoires in COVID-19. Profiling relied on immunoSEQ multiplex PCR, and the TCRdb table lists in-frame clones only, not all of them. The sample has about 360,000 clones; about four fifths are singletons. The sample comprised peripheral blood. All receptors come from a man aged 25 to 40 with active or convalescent COVID-19.

V gene TRBV15 combines with J gene TRBJ1-1; D perhaps matches TRBD1 (5 bases). CDR3 length equals 13 residues. The ends were cut back, 4 bases at V and 5 bases at J, with 11 bases in the middle. Germline values: CDR1 LNHNV, CDR2 YYDKDF (reference sequence). CDR3 coding DNA: TGTGCCACCAGCACCAGGGTTGCGACTGAAGCTTTCTTT. It encodes CATSTRVATEAFF.

The rearrangement uses TRBV6-5 and TRBJ2-7; 11 bases are shared with TRBD2. Germline V gene lookup returns CDR1 MNHEY and CDR2 SVGAGI. This CDR3 is built from 12 residues. With V trimmed by 9 bases and J by 2 bases, 0 bases remained unmatched. CDR3 region: CASSGRAYEQYF. Here the CDR3 DNA reads TGTGCCAGTAGCGGGAGGGCCTACGAGCAGTACTTC.

The sample holds many counts of this clone. V gene TRBV5-4 combines with J gene TRBJ2-7, with TRBD2 matching 8 bases. V shed 9 bases, J shed 3 bases, and the junction held 8 bases outside the gene matches. This CDR3 has 13 residues. The V gene's germline CDR1 is SGHNT and CDR2 YYREEE (reference sequence). DNA for the CDR3: TGTGCCATCTGGGGTAGCGGGATCTACGAGCAGTACTTC. It codes for CAIWGSGIYEQYF.